The present TCR beta chain was sequenced within a study of HIV-infected patients and healthy controls. The overall study: The CD4:CD8 ratio increased slightly in early therapy, but CD8 counts showed no consistent change.

cDNA was made from approximately 0.55 ug RNA using alpha and beta constant primers. Separate chain-specific third strand synthesis with multiplexing indices produced the alpha and beta libraries. TCRdb passed the 5' RACE reads through MiXCR, listing each CDR3 protein once. The data hold 4,500 to 7,000 distinct CDR3 sequences, with about 8.7% observed a single time. The germline gives CDR1 LNHDA, CDR2 SQIVND (reference sequence). Trimming removed 5 bases from V and 0 bases from J, with 8 bases in between. This CDR3 spans 13 amino acids. This clonotype was picked up many times. Follow-up blood was drawn about 14 weeks, roughly three months, after antiretroviral therapy began. Whole blood was used without fractionation, so all unsorted peripheral T cells were included.

This receptor was identified in an adult with HIV infection. This specimen was blood, taken during antiretroviral therapy. This rearrangement joins TRBV19 to TRBJ2-7; TRBD1 might be the D (5 bases). The CDR3 is CASSGARSYEQYF. Written as DNA, the CDR3 is TGTGCCAGTAGTGGGGCTCGCTCCTACGAGCAGTACTTC.